This T cell receptor beta chain emerged from a study of metastatic and nonmetastatic thyroid tumors (dated by TCRdb to 2019 to 2021). Concerning the study at large: For patients with malignant and with benign thyroid disease, the researchers compared repertoires between peripheral blood samples and tumor or nodule tissue samples. Overall results and qualifications from the work: In both blood and tumor samples, TCR beta diversity was reported to be significantly higher in malignant tumors than in benign nodules.

V loses 4 bases of germline sequence and J loses 4 bases, and the interval between the two ends is 15 bases. The CDR3 sequence holds 14 residues, the cysteine and phenylalanine included. Of the read, only the CDR3 DNA is kept; its 42 bases are in frame from base 1. The germline V gene provides CDR1 SQVTM and CDR2 ANQGSEA. Many counts were recorded for this clone. It lacks a known antigen. The input lacks base qualities; no much larger clone sits a single base away. Before undergoing thyroid surgery, none of the patients had been given any kind of treatment. Using T-cell receptor beta sequencing, the researchers looked back retrospectively at clinical samples from patients, gathered between about 2011 and 2019. The protocol used for the library was PCR. The sequencer was an Illumina HiSeq 4000. High-throughput sequencing was used to profile the TCR beta-chain CDR3 region of each patient. The source study handled its data this way. CDR3 differences across clinicopathological groups were used to build a classifier for discriminating distant-metastatic papillary thyroid cancer patients. The Shannon index was used to measure repertoire diversity, and the Morisita-Horn index was used to measure how similar tumor and blood repertoires were. TCRdb trimmed public reads at Q25 via fastp, called clones via MiXCR and kept in-frame beta chains. The V and J calls follow TCRdb's processing rather than the paper's. The sample table shows 23,000 or so clones, and around 21% are seen once. The ten largest clonotypes hold 25% to 30% of the sample.

Here the chain combines TRBV29-1 and TRBJ2-3; possibly the D gene is TRBD2, per 5 matching bases. This TCR was recovered from a female donor with papillary thyroid cancer or a benign thyroid nodule (not recorded which). Some clones in this sample may be carry-over from other donors' samples. The sample comprised blood. The CDR3: CSVVSGLTSDTQYF. The nucleotide sequence is given as TGCAGCGTTGTGAGTGGACTGACTTCAGATACGCAGTATTTT.